This T cell receptor beta chain was retrieved from a study of OX40 agonist ivuxolimab in advanced cancers. J lost 7 bases, V lost 5 bases, and 21 bases had no gene match. The CDR3 has 19 amino acids. Germline V CDR1 and CDR2: LNHDA, SQIVND (reference sequence). The data were produced by immunoSEQ multiplex PCR, yet TCRdb's version contains in-frame clones alone and is incomplete. Of roughly 48,000 clones listed, more than 80% are singletons. The source is an adult with an advanced solid tumor such as melanoma, head and neck, liver or kidney cancer. The chain combines TRBV19 with TRBJ2-7; 12 bases map to TRBD1. The specimen comprised CD4+ or CD8+ T cells sorted from blood, sampled in a trial of the OX40 agonist ivuxolimab. The CDR3 here is CASSPMSLKVGQGAWEQYF. The CDR3 region has the DNA TGTGCCAGTAGTCCAATGTCATTAAAAGTGGGACAGGGGGCGTGGGAGCAGTACTTC.